A single T cell receptor (beta chain) is shown here with its context. Its target antigen remains unknown. Being one base from a much bigger clone, this may be a read error. The receptor library was made with 5' RACE. The reads were generated on an Illumina HiSeq 2500. A second roughly 6 to 11 cycle PCR used a sample-barcoded 5' primer and a J-beta primer mix. A template-switch 5' adaptor carrying 12 random nucleotides introduced a unique molecular identifier onto each TCR beta cDNA molecule. Each sample yielded at least 2.5 million CDR3-containing paired-end reads. First-strand cDNA synthesis was performed from all RNA using the Mint cDNA synthesis kit, with priming by a TRBC-specific oligonucleotide. After uracil-DNA glycosylase treatment, a first 18-cycle PCR used universal primers M1SS and BC2_uni_R on all cDNA. The authors' analysis ran thus. For normalization, 1 million high-quality reads were randomly selected from each sample, with every read carrying a distinct molecular identifier. Reads sharing molecular identifiers were discarded rather than binned into consensus sequences. MiTCR, with a Q25 quality threshold and the strictest error-elimination algorithm, was used for CDR3 identification, clonotype clustering and error correction. A nonparametric unseen species model with Euler transformation was used to estimate a lower bound on total TCR beta diversity. TCRdb took the public reads, trimmed them with fastp at Q25, ran MiXCR for clone calling and kept in-frame beta chains. Entries are consolidated by CDR3 protein sequence, retaining the most common genes and DNA. The V and J calls were determined by TCRdb, not by the authors. The sample table lists 600,000 or so distinct CDR3 sequences, under 30% of them with a count of one. About a sixth of the sample lies in the top ten.

The record originates from a study of blood T cells in healthy people across ages (dated by TCRdb to about 2015). Notes on the research overall: In model experiments, roughly one uniquely barcoded TCR beta cDNA molecule per two T cells was captured by template switching. Using deep sequencing normalized with unique cDNA molecular identifiers, the study measured how TCR beta repertoire diversity changes with age. The donors were split into four age groups: young (average about 15 years), middle-aged (39), aged (roughly 65) and long-lived (over 80). To avoid experimental bias, donors of different ages were distributed randomly across sequencing lanes. Using the same blood draw, the study looked at two additional independent replicas of 1 million unique cDNA reads for two donors, one aged 18 to 30 and the other aged 80 or older. Overall study outcomes, separate from this receptor: Donor CMV infection status was unknown, potentially confounding age-related changes in expanded clonotypes. Total diversity estimates from one million sequenced T cells were considered lower bounds and underestimates. As age increased, observed TCR beta diversity per million T cells dropped in a roughly linear way, and a significant reduction was already evident by age 40. Observed TCR beta diversity correlated strongly with the percentage of naive T cells measured by flow cytometry. The long-lived group showed more naive CD4+ T cells, fewer expanded clones and increased TCR diversity than the aged group, suggesting age selection. Bulk unsorted PBMC profiling prevented conclusive comparison of naive and antigen-experienced compartments.

Donors were around 37 systemically healthy Caucasian individuals from Russia aged roughly 6 to 90 years. About 10 milliliters of peripheral blood were collected from each donor into EDTA-treated Vacutainer tubes. Ficoll-Paque density-gradient centrifugation was used to isolate PBMCs, with at least 6 million per sample. Total RNA was extracted from PBMCs with Trizol reagent, with at least 6 micrograms obtained per sample. The percentages of naive CD45RAhigh/CD27high T cells were determined by flow cytometry on a PBMC aliquot from every donor. According to the germline V gene (reference sequence), CDR1 reads LNHNV and CDR2 reads YYDKDF. V gives up 0 bases and J gives up 11 bases, and the segment between their germline ends measures 16 bases. From the cysteine up to the phenylalanine, the CDR3 has a length of 14 residues. CDR3 DNA only is kept here, 42 bases in frame from base 1.

The TCR originated in a woman aged 80 or over in good health. Material for sequencing was blood. The rearranged segments are TRBV15 and TRBJ2-5, with a tentative D gene TRBD1 over 6 matching bases. The CDR3 region: CATSRDQGKNEQYF. DNA sequence: TGTGCCACCAGCAGAGATCAGGGGAAGAATGAGCAGTACTTC.